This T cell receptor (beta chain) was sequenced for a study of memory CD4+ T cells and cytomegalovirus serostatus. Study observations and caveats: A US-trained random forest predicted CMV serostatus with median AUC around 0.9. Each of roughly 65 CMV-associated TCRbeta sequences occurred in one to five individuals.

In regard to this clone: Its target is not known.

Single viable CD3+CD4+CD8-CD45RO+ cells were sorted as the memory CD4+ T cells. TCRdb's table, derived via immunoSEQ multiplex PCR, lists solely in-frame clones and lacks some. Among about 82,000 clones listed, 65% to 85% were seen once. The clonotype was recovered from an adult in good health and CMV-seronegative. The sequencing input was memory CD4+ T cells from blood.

CDR3 nucleotide sequence: TGTGCCAGCAGTGAAACAGCAGGGGGAAGGGGCATTCAGTACTTC. It is translated as CASSETAGGRGIQYF. The chain links TRBV6-1 to TRBJ2-4, with 7 positions matching TRBD1. The length of the CDR3 is 15 residues. V lost 2 bases to trimming and J lost 9 bases; unmatched junction nucleotides: 10. CDR1 and CDR2 from the germline V gene are MNHNS and SASEGT.